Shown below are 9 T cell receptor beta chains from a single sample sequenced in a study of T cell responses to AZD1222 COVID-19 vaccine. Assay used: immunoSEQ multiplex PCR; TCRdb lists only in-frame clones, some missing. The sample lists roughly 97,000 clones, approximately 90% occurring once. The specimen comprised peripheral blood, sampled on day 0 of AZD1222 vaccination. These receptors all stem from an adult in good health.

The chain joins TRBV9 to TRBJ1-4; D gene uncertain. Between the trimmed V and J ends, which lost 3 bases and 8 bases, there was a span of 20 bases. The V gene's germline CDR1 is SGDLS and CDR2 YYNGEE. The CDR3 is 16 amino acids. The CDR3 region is CASSARSSAGYEKLFF. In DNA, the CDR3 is TGTGCCAGCAGCGCCCGCTCCTCAGCCGGATACGAAAAACTGTTTTTT.

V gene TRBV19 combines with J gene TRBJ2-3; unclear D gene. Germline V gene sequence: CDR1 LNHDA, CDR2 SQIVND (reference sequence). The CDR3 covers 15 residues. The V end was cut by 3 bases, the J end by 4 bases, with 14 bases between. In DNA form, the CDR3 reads TGTGCCAGTAGTATGGGTGGGCGGCCGGCAGATACGCAGTATTTT. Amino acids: CASSMGGRPADTQYF.

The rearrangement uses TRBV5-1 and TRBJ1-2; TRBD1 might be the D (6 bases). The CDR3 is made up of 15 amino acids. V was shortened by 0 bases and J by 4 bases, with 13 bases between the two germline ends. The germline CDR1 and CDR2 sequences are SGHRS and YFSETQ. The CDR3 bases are TGCGCCAGCAGCTTGGGTTCAGGGGCGGGCTATGGCTACACCTTC. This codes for CASSLGSGAGYGYTF. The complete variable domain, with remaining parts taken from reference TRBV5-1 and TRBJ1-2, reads KAGVTQTPRYLIKTRGQQVTLSCSPISGHRSVSWYQQTPGQGLQFLFEYFSETQRNKGNFPGRFSGRQFSNSRSEMNVSTLELGDSALYLCASSLGSGAGYGYTFGSGTRLTVV.

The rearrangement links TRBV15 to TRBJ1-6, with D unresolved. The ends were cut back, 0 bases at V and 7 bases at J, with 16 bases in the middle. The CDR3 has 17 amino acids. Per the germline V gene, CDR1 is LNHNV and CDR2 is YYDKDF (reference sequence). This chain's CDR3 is CATSRDGMQARNSPLHF. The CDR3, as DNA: TGTGCCACCAGCAGAGATGGGATGCAGGCCCGAAATTCACCCCTCCACTTT.

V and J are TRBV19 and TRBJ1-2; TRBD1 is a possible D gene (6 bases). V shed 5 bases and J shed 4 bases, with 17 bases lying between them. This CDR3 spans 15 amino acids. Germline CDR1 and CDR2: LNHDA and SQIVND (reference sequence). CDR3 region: CASSLQRGVSYGYTF. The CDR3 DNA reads TGTGCCAGTAGTCTCCAGAGGGGGGTGAGCTATGGCTACACCTTC.

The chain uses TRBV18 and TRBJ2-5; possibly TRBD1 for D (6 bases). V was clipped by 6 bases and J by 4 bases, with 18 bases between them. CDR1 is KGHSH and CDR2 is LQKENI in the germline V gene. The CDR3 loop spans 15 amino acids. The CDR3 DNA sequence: TGTGCCAGCTCCCGGCAGGGGTCGCGGCCAGAGACCCAGTACTTC. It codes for CASSRQGSRPETQYF.

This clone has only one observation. For the CDR3, the DNA is TGTGCCAGCAGCGCCCAGACAGGGACTGAAGCTTTCTTT. It encodes CASSAQTGTEAFF. The rearrangement links TRBV9 to TRBJ1-1, with 7 bases aligning to TRBD1. Germline loops: CDR1 SGDLS, CDR2 YYNGEE. The CDR3 loop spans 13 amino acids. V dropped 3 bases and J dropped 5; count of bases not matched to a gene: 4. Combining the CDR3 with reference TRBV9 and TRBJ1-1 gives the whole variable domain DSGVTQTPKHLITATGQRVTLRCSPRSGDLSVYWYQQSLDQGLQFLIQYYNGEERAKGNILERFSAQQFPDLHSELNLSSLELGDSALYFCASSAQTGTEAFFGQGTRLTVV.

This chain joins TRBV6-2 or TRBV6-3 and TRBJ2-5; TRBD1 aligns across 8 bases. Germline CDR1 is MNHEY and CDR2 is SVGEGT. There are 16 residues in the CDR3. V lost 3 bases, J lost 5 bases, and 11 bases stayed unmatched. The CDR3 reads CASSYRGQGAGETQYF. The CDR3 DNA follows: TGTGCCAGCAGTTATCGAGGACAGGGTGCCGGGGAGACCCAGTACTTC.

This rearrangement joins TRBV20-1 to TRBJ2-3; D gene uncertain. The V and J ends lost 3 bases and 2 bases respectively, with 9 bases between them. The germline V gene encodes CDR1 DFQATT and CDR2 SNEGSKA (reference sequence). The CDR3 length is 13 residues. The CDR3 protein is CSASAPNTDTQYF. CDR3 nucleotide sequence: TGCAGTGCTAGTGCCCCTAACACAGATACGCAGTATTTT.